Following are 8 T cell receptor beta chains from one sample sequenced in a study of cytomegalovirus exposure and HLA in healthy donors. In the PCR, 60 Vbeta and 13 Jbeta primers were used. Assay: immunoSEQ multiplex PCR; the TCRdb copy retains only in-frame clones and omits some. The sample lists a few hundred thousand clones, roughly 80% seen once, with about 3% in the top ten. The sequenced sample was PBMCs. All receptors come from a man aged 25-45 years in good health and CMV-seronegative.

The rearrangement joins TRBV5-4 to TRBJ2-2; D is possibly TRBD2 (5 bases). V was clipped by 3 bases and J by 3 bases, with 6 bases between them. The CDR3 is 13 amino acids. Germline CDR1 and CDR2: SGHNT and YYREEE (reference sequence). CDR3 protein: CASSSGYTGELFF. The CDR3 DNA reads TGTGCCAGCAGCTCGGGGTACACCGGGGAGCTGTTTTTT.

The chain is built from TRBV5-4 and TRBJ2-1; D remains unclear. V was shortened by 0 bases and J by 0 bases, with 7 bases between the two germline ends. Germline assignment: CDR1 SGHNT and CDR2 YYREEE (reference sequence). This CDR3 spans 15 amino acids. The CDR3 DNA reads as TGTGCCAGCAGCTTGGCGGTAAGCTCCTACAATGAGCAGTTCTTC. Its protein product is CASSLAVSSYNEQFF.

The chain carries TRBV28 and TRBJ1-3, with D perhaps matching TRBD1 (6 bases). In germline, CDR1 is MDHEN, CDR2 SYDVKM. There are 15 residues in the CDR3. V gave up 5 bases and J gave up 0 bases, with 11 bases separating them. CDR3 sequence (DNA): TGTGCCAGCAGTAGTACAGGGTTCTCTGGAAACACCATATATTTT. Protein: CASSSTGFSGNTIYF.

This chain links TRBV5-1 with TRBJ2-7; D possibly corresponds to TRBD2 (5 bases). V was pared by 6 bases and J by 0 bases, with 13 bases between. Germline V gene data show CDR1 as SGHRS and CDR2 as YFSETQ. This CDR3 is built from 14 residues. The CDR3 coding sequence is TGCGCCAGCAACGAGGGCCTACTCTCCTACGAGCAGTACTTC. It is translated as CASNEGLLSYEQYF.

DNA of the CDR3: TGCGCCAGCACACCGTGGACAGGAGGGCAAGAGACCCAGTACTTC. Encoded protein: CASTPWTGGQETQYF. The genes are TRBV10-2 and TRBJ2-5; D perhaps matches TRBD1 (7 bases). The germline V and J ends were trimmed by 7 bases and 2 bases, with 17 bases remaining between them. Germline lookup yields CDR1 WSHSY and CDR2 SAAADI. There are 15 residues in the CDR3.

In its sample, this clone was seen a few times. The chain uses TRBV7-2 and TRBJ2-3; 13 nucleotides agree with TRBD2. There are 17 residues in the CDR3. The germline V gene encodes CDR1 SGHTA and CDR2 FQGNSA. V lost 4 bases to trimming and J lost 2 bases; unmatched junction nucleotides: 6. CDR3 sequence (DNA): TGTGCCAGCAGCTCCCGACTAGCGGGGGGAACCACAGATACGCAGTATTTT. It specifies CASSSRLAGGTTDTQYF.

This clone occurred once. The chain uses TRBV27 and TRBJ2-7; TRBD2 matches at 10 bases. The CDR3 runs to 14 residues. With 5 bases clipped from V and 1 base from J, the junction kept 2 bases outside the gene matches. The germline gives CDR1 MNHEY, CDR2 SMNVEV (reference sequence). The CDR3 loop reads CASSRTSGSYEQYF. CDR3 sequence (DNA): TGTGCCAGCAGTCGGACTAGCGGATCCTACGAGCAGTACTTC.

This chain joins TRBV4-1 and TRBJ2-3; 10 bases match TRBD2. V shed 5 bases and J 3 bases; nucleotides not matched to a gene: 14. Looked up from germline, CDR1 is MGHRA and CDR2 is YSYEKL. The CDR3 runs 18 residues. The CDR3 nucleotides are TGCGCCAGCAGCGCCTCACCCATAGCGGGGGGTCGAACAGATACGCAGTATTTT. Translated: CASSASPIAGGRTDTQYF.